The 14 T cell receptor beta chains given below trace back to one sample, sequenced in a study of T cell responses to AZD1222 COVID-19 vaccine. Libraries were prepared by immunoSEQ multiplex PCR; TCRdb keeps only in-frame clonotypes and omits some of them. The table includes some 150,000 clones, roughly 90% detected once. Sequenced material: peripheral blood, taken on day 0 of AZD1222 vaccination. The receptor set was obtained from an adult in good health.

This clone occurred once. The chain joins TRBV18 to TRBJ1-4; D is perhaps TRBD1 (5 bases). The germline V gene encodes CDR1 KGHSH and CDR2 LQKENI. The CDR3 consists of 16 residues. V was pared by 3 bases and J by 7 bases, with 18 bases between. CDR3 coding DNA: TGTGCCAGCTCACCCCTACCCGCGGGGCAGGGTGAAAAACTGTTTTTT. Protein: CASSPLPAGQGEKLFF.

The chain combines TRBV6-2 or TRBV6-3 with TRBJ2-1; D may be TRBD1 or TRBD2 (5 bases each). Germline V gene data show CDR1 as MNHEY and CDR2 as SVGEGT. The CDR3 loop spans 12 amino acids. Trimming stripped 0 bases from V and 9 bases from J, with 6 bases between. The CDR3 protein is CASSYSRGEQFF. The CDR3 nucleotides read TGTGCCAGCAGTTACTCGAGGGGTGAGCAGTTCTTC.

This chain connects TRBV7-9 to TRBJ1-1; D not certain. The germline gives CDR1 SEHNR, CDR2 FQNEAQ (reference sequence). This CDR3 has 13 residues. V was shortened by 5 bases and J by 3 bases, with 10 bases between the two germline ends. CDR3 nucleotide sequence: TGTGCCAGCAGCACCCCGATGGACACTGAAGCTTTCTTT. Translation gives CASSTPMDTEAFF.

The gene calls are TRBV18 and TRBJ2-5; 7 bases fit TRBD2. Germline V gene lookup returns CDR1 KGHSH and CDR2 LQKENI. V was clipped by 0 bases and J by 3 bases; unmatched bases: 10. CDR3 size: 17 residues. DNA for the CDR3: TGTGCCAGCTCACCACCGTCCCCAGCGGGGCAGAAAGAGACCCAGTACTTC. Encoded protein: CASSPPSPAGQKETQYF.

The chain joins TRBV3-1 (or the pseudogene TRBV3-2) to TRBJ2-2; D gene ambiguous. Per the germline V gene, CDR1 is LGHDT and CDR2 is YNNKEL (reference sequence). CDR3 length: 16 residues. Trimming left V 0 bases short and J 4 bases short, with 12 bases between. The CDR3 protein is CASSQEGLGITGELFF. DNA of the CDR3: TGTGCCAGCAGCCAAGAGGGGTTAGGGATCACCGGGGAGCTGTTTTTT.

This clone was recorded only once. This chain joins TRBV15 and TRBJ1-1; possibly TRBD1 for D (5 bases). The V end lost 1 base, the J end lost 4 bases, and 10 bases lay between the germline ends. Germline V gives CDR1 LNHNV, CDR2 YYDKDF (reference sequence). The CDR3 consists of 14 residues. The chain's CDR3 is CATSRVIGATEAFF. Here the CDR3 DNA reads TGTGCCACCAGCAGAGTGATAGGGGCCACTGAAGCTTTCTTT.

The CDR3: CASSPPTAGAPYEQYF. DNA for the CDR3: TGTGCCAGCAGCCCACCGACAGCGGGGGCCCCCTACGAGCAGTACTTC. The chain employs TRBV11-1 and TRBJ2-7; 8 nucleotides agree with TRBD2. Germline V lookup: CDR1 SGHAT, CDR2 FQDESV (reference sequence). Trimming removed 5 bases from V and 2 bases from J; junction bases left unmatched: 11. The CDR3 loop spans 16 amino acids.

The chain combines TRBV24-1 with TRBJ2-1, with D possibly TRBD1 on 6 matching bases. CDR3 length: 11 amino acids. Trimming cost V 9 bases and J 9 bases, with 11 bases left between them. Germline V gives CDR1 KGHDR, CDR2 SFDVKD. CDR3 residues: CATRQDSEQFF. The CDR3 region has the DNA TGTGCCACCCGCCAGGACAGTGAGCAGTTCTTC.

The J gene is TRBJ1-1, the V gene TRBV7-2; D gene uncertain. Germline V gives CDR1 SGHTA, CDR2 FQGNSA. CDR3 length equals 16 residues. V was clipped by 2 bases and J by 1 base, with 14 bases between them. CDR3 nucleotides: TGTGCCAGCAGCTTAACTTTTCGACTGGCGAACACTGAAGCTTTCTTT. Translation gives CASSLTFRLANTEAFF.

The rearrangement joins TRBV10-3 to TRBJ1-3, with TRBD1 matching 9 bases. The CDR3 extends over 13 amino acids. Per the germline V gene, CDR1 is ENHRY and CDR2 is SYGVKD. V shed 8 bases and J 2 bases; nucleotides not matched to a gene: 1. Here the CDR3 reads CAIRQGAGNTIYF. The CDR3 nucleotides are TGTGCCATCCGACAGGGGGCTGGAAACACCATATATTTT.

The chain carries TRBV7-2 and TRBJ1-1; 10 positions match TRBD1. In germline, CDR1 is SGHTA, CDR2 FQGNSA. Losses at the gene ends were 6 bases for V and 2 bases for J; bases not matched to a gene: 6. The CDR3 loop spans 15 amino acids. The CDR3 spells CASSHGDRGNTEAFF. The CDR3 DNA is TGTGCCAGCAGTCACGGGGACAGGGGCAACACTGAAGCTTTCTTT. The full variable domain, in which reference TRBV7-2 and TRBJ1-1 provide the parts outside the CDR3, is GAGVSQSPSNKVTEKGKDVELRCDPISGHTALYWYRQSLGQGLEFLIYFQGNSAPDKSGLPSDRFSAERTGGSVSTLTIQRTQQEDSAVYLCASSHGDRGNTEAFFGQGTRLTVV.

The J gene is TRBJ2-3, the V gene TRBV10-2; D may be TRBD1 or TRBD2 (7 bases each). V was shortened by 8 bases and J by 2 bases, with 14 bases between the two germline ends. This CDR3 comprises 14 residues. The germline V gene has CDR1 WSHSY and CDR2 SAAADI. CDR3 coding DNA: TGCGCCAGCGGGAGGGGGCCACACACAGATACGCAGTATTTT. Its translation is CASGRGPHTDTQYF.

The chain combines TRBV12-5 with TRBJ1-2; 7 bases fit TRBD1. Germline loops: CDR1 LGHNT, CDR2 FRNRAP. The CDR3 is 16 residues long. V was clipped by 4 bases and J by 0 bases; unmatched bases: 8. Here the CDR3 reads CASGSRGQEPNYGYTF. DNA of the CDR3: TGTGCTAGTGGTTCCCGAGGACAGGAACCTAACTATGGCTACACCTTC.

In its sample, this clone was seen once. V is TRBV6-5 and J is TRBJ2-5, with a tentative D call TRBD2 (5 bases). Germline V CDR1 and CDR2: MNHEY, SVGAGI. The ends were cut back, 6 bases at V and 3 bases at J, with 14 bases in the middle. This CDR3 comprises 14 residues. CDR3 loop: CASSHRTHKETQYF. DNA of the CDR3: TGTGCCAGCAGCCACCGGACTCACAAAGAGACCCAGTACTTC.